A selection of T cell receptor beta chains follows, all from one sample in a study of cytomegalovirus exposure and HLA in healthy donors. This table comes from immunoSEQ multiplex PCR, and its TCRdb copy is limited to in-frame clones, with some not included. The top ten hold about 2% of the sample, which has roughly 250,000 clones, just under 85% seen once. Specimen: PBMCs. Every receptor here comes from a woman between 35 and 50 years old in good health and CMV-seropositive. Each CDR3 is given with its conserved first and last residue. A D gene is named only where the DNA matches it firmly. The size field is filled for only some rows; it gives once, few, many or a size class.

>TRBD2|TRBV7-3|-|TRBJ2-1|16
CASSLKGGGSYNEQFF
TGTGCCAGCAGCTTAAAAGGTGGCGGGAGTTACAATGAGCAGTTCTTC
>-|TRBV28|-|TRBJ1-1|14
CASSLGQGNTEAFF
TGTGCCAGCAGTTTAGGGCAGGGGAACACTGAAGCTTTCTTT
>-|TRBV4-3|few|TRBJ2-7|17
CASSQEGMGGGSYEQYF
TGCGCCAGCAGCCAAGAAGGGATGGGGGGAGGCTCCTACGAGCAGTACTTC
>-|TRBV11-2|-|TRBJ2-3|13
CASSLRTPDTQYF
TGTGCCAGCAGCCTCCGGACACCAGATACGCAGTATTTT
>TRBD1|TRBV7-2|-|TRBJ2-3|17
CASSSPGQGKGTDTQYF
TGTGCCAGCAGCAGCCCGGGACAGGGGAAGGGCACAGATACGCAGTATTTT
>-|TRBV28|-|TRBJ2-7|16
CASSLFSTRLTYEQYF
TGTGCCAGCAGTTTATTTTCCACGCGCCTTACCTACGAGCAGTACTTC
>TRBD2|TRBV27|-|TRBJ2-3|17
CASSLSTGSGSTDTQYF
TGTGCCAGCAGTTTATCGACTGGTAGCGGGAGTACAGATACGCAGTATTTT
>TRBD1|TRBV13|-|TRBJ1-1|14
CASSFGTANTEAFF
TGTGCCAGCAGCTTCGGGACAGCGAACACTGAAGCTTTCTTT
>TRBD1|TRBV7-2|once|TRBJ2-7|16
CASSFLPGQGTYEQYF
TGTGCCAGCAGCTTCTTGCCGGGACAGGGGACCTACGAGCAGTACTTC
>-|TRBV7-8|-|TRBJ2-2|15
CASSLMRANTGELFF
TGTGCCAGCAGCTTAATGAGGGCTAACACCGGGGAGCTGTTTTTT
>-|TRBV5-1|-|TRBJ1-1|13
CASSERGPTEAFF
TGCGCCAGCAGCGAAAGGGGCCCCACTGAAGCTTTCTTT
>TRBD1|TRBV28|-|TRBJ1-3|15
CASSLLDRGGNTIYF
TGTGCCAGCAGTTTATTGGACAGGGGCGGGAACACCATATATTTT
>TRBD1|TRBV6-1|-|TRBJ1-5|15
CASSPWTGGNQPQHF
TGTGCCAGCAGTCCCTGGACAGGTGGCAATCAGCCCCAGCATTTT
>-|TRBV27|-|TRBJ2-7|14
CASSPTGLYYEQYF
TGTGCCAGCAGTCCCACGGGACTTTACTACGAGCAGTACTTC
>-|TRBV5-4|once|TRBJ2-1|14
CASSRELSYNEQFF
TGTGCCAGCAGCAGGGAGCTCTCCTACAATGAGCAGTTCTTC
>TRBD1|TRBV19|-|TRBJ1-2|15
CASSIAGQGVYGYTF
TGTGCCAGTAGTATAGCGGGACAGGGGGTCTATGGCTACACCTTC
>-|TRBV7-8|few|TRBJ2-7|14
CASSPLVSYYEQYF
TGTGCCAGCAGCCCCCTGGTATCCTACTACGAGCAGTACTTC
>-|TRBV7-2|-|TRBJ1-4|16
CASSLTRVATNEKLFF
TGTGCCAGCAGCCTGACAAGAGTGGCAACTAATGAAAAACTGTTTTTT
>-|TRBV28|once|TRBJ2-7|14
CASSLGSGAGEQYF
TGTGCCAGCAGTTTAGGTTCCGGGGCGGGGGAGCAGTACTTC
>-|TRBV28|-|TRBJ1-5|15
CASSSPGFSNQPQHF
TGTGCCAGCAGTTCGCCGGGGTTTAGCAATCAGCCCCAGCATTTT
>TRBD2|TRBV5-1|-|TRBJ2-7|20
CASSLLPFLPGLAGPYEQYF
TGCGCCAGCAGCTTGCTCCCATTTTTGCCGGGACTAGCGGGCCCCTACGAGCAGTACTTC
>-|TRBV4-3|-|TRBJ1-3|16
CASSQDLGGAGNTIYF
TGCGCCAGCAGCCAAGATCTGGGGGGGGCTGGAAACACCATATATTTT
>TRBD2|TRBV7-2|-|TRBJ2-3|15
CASRSGTSATYTQYF
TGTGCCAGCAGGTCCGGGACTAGCGCCACGTATACGCAGTATTTT
>TRBD2|TRBV27|once|TRBJ2-1|14
CASRGLAPYNEQFF
TGTGCCAGCAGGGGACTAGCTCCCTACAATGAGCAGTTCTTC
>-|TRBV15|-|TRBJ1-5|15
CATSRDGASNQPQHF
TGTGCCACCAGCAGAGATGGGGCCAGCAATCAGCCCCAGCATTTT
>-|TRBV10-3|-|TRBJ1-1|13
CAITAGENTEAFF
TGTGCCATCACGGCGGGAGAGAACACTGAAGCTTTCTTT
>TRBD1|TRBV7-9|-|TRBJ2-7|15
CASSTGQGASYEQYF
TGTGCCAGCAGCACGGGACAGGGGGCCTCCTACGAGCAGTACTTC
>TRBD1|TRBV5-1|-|TRBJ1-3|14
CASKGTGEGNTIYF
TGCGCCAGCAAGGGGACAGGGGAAGGAAACACCATATATTTT
>TRBD1|TRBV5-1|-|TRBJ1-1|15
CASSRQQGGGTEAFF
TGCGCCAGCAGCAGGCAACAGGGGGGCGGAACTGAAGCTTTCTTT
>TRBD2|TRBV14|-|TRBJ2-1|15
CASSPSGRKINEQFF
TGTGCCAGCAGCCCTAGCGGGAGGAAAATCAATGAGCAGTTCTTC
>TRBD1|TRBV6-1|-|TRBJ1-1|16
CASSEVVGQGGTEAFF
TGTGCCAGCAGTGAAGTGGTGGGCCAGGGGGGCACTGAAGCTTTCTTT
>TRBD2|TRBV5-1|-|TRBJ2-2|18
CASSLGLAGASNTGELFF
TGCGCCAGCAGCTTGGGACTAGCGGGAGCTTCGAACACCGGGGAGCTGTTTTTT
>TRBD2|TRBV15|-|TRBJ2-3|17
CATSRARLAGSTDTQYF
TGTGCCACCAGCAGGGCCCGGCTAGCGGGGAGCACAGATACGCAGTATTTT
>TRBD1|TRBV27|-|TRBJ1-2|14
CASSPRTGYYGYTF
TGTGCCAGCAGTCCCCGGACAGGGTACTATGGCTACACCTTC
>TRBD1|TRBV6-5|-|TRBJ2-7|14
CASSYGTGVREQYF
TGTGCCAGCAGTTATGGGACAGGGGTACGCGAGCAGTACTTC
>TRBD2|TRBV2|-|TRBJ2-1|15
CASRTGTSAYNEQFF
TGTGCCAGCAGAACCGGGACTAGCGCCTACAATGAGCAGTTCTTC
>TRBD2|TRBV7-7|-|TRBJ2-5|13
CASSLWGGETQYF
TGTGCCAGCAGCTTGTGGGGAGGGGAGACCCAGTACTTC
>TRBD1|TRBV5-1|-|TRBJ2-7|15
CASSETRQGAYEQYF
TGCGCCAGCAGCGAAACCCGACAGGGGGCCTACGAGCAGTACTTC
>TRBD2|TRBV11-2|-|TRBJ2-1|14
CASSPTSPYNEQFF
TGTGCCAGCAGCCCGACTAGCCCCTACAATGAGCAGTTCTTC
>-|TRBV29-1|once|TRBJ2-5|11
CSVEGVETQYF
TGCAGCGTTGAGGGAGTTGAGACCCAGTACTTC
>-|TRBV6-5|few|TRBJ1-1|15
CASSYSRGGNTEAFF
TGTGCCAGCAGTTACTCGCGGGGTGGAAACACTGAAGCTTTCTTT
>TRBD1|TRBV27|-|TRBJ1-2|14
CASSIGTGILGYTF
TGTGCCAGCAGTATTGGGACAGGGATTCTTGGCTACACCTTC